This T cell receptor (beta chain) was recorded in a study of blood T cell repertoires in COVID-19. In the study overall: There were acute and convalescent COVID-19 samples, and they came from the United States, Italy and Spain. Nucleic acid was either cDNA or gDNA, and it came from T cells, B-cell-depleted T cells, or PBMCs.

In the source study's methods: The assay estimated nucleated cells by amplifying reference gene primers. Measured with immunoSEQ multiplex PCR; TCRdb has only the in-frame clones, and not every one. V and J calls and clone size are as listed in that table; D and trimming were resolved from the DNA. The repertoire holds 90,000 to 150,000 clones, with more than 70% as singletons. The origin of this receptor is a human donor in a cohort sampled during active COVID-19. Sequencing was performed on peripheral blood.

As DNA, the CDR3 is TGTGCCTGGAGTGTAACAGGGGGATTTCTATACGAGCAGTACTTC. This encodes CAWSVTGGFLYEQYF. This chain connects TRBV30 to TRBJ2-7, with 8 bases that match TRBD1. The CDR3 is 15 amino acids. V trimming: 0 bases; J trimming: 4 bases; junction bases outside the gene matches: 8. The V gene's germline CDR1 is GTSNPN and CDR2 SVGIG (reference sequence).